This is a list of T cell receptor beta chains from one sample in a study. One entry per CDR3 protein results from TCRdb running MiXCR on the 5' RACE reads. This table has some 5,000 distinct CDR3 sequences, approximately 70% appearing once. The sample was naive CD4+ T cells sorted from blood. These TCRs come from a female donor with breast cancer. The CDR3 runs from the conserved cysteine through the conserved F or W. D genes are given only for firm matches. Clone size is given for some rows only: seen once, a few or many times, or a class if the clone is expanded.

v_gene	j_gene	abundance	d_gene	CDR3nt	CDR3aa
TRBV28	TRBJ2-1	NA	NA	TGTGCCAGCAGTTCCGCAACAGGGTTTGTGGTGGCGCAGTTCTTC	CASSSATGFVVAQFF
TRBV11-3	TRBJ2-5	NA	NA	TGTGCCAGCAGCTTAGAAACGACTAGTTGGGAGACCCAGTACTTC	CASSLETTSWETQYF
TRBV12-3/TRBV12-4	TRBJ2-2	NA	TRBD1	TGTGCCAGCAGTTCACAGGGGGCGATCGGGGAGCTGTTTTTT	CASSSQGAIGELFF
TRBV29-1	TRBJ2-5	NA	TRBD1	TGCAGCGAGACAGGGTTTACTGAGACCCAGTACTTC	CSETGFTETQYF
TRBV7-9	TRBJ2-1	NA	NA	TGTGCCAGCAGCCCACGGACGAATTCCAACAATGAGCAGTTCTTC	CASSPRTNSNNEQFF
TRBV20-1	TRBJ2-7	NA	NA	TGCAGTGCTAAAACCTTGGACGAGCAGTACTTC	CSAKTLDEQYF
TRBV5-1	TRBJ2-1	NA	TRBD2	TGCGCCAGCAGCTTGGTGGCGACTAGCGGTTACAATGAGCAGTTCTTC	CASSLVATSGYNEQFF
TRBV9	TRBJ2-7	few	NA	TGTGCCAGCCAATCTGCATACGAGCAGTACTTC	CASQSAYEQYF
TRBV7-9	TRBJ2-7	NA	NA	TGTGCCAGCAGCTTAGCCAGGGACGAGCAGTACTTC	CASSLARDEQYF
TRBV6-1	TRBJ1-2	NA	TRBD1	TGTGCCAGCAGTGAAGCGCTTCAGGGCTTGTCGGGACAGGGTATCCATGGCCACACCTTC	CASSEALQGLSGQGIHGHTF
TRBV6-1	TRBJ2-5	NA	NA	TGTGCCAGCAGTGAACAACCGTCATGGGGGGGGGCTGTCACCCAGTACTTC	CASSEQPSWGGAVTQYF
TRBV4-2	TRBJ2-7	large	TRBD2	TGTGCCAGCAGCCGAGGCGCGGCTAGCGGGGCTTTGGTTGTGGACGAGCAGTACTTC	CASSRGAASGALVVDEQYF
TRBV5-1	TRBJ1-1	NA	NA	TGCGCCAGCAGCCTCGGGACGGAGAACACTGAAGCTTTCTTT	CASSLGTENTEAFF
TRBV27	TRBJ2-2	NA	NA	TGTGCCAGCAGTCCTAACCCCCAGGCGACAGGGAACACCGGGGAGCTGTTTTTT	CASSPNPQATGNTGELFF
TRBV11-2	TRBJ2-6	few	TRBD2	TGTGCCAGCAGCTTAGGAGCGGGAGGCTCTGGGGCCAACGTCCTGACTTTC	CASSLGAGGSGANVLTF
TRBV7-2	TRBJ2-5	few	NA	TGTGCCAGCAGCTTAAGTAGGACCCCCCAGTACTTC	CASSLSRTPQYF
TRBV7-6	TRBJ2-2	NA	NA	TGTGCCAGCAGCTTACTAGTGGCGACACCGAACACCGGGGAGCTGTTTTTT	CASSLLVATPNTGELFF